Reported below is one T cell receptor (beta chain). The CDR3 has 16 residues. The V end lost 0 bases, the J end lost 1 base, and 10 bases lay between the germline ends. Germline values: CDR1 LGHNA, CDR2 YNFKEQ. This specimen comes from a study of T cells of healthy individuals. TCRdb reprocessed the 5' RACE reads with MiXCR, giving one entry per CDR3 protein. The sample includes about 96,000 distinct CDR3 sequences, around 17% seen only once; the top ten take under 7.5%. The sequence was obtained from a human donor in good health. The chain joins TRBV4-2 to TRBJ1-5; D gene unclear. CDR3 loop: CASSQEMSESNQPQHF. DNA for the CDR3: TGTGCCAGCAGCCAAGAGATGTCGGAGAGCAATCAGCCCCAGCATTTT.